The rows below give T cell receptor beta chains drawn from one sample of a study of cytomegalovirus exposure and HLA in healthy donors. Clones were read by immunoSEQ multiplex PCR, and TCRdb kept only the in-frame ones, dropping some. Among fewer than 180,000 clones, around 74% were seen once, and the ten largest hold roughly 6%. Sequenced: PBMCs. These receptors originate from a man aged 50 to 60 in good health and CMV-seropositive. Each CDR3 is given with its conserved first and last residue. The D gene is left open where the match is weak. Clone size is stated in some rows and not others, as once, few, many or a class when expanded.

abundance | j_gene | d_gene | v_gene | CDR3aa | CDR3nt
. | TRBJ2-3 | TRBD2 | TRBV5-1 | CASRPGTSGPTDTQYF | TGCGCCAGCAGACCCGGGACTAGCGGACCCACAGATACGCAGTATTTT
. | TRBJ2-1 | TRBD2 | TRBV7-8 | CASSLPGASGYYEQFF | TGTGCCAGCAGCCTTCCTGGGGCTAGCGGGTACTATGAGCAGTTCTTC
few | TRBJ2-1 | . | TRBV5-1 | CASSVRGGSGGAHNEQFF | TGCGCCAGCAGCGTAAGGGGAGGTTCTGGGGGTGCGCACAATGAGCAGTTCTTC
. | TRBJ2-1 | TRBD2 | TRBV4-2 | CASSQDETSGSNEQFF | TGTGCCAGCAGCCAAGATGAGACTAGCGGGAGCAATGAGCAGTTCTTC
. | TRBJ2-7 | TRBD2 | TRBV28 | CASDNPGLAVYEQYF | TGTGCCAGCGATAATCCGGGACTAGCGGTCTACGAGCAGTACTTC
once | TRBJ1-4 | . | TRBV4-1 | CASSQLLTSRGEKLFF | TGCGCCAGCAGCCAACTCTTGACATCCCGGGGGGAAAAACTGTTTTTT
few | TRBJ2-5 | TRBD2 | TRBV2 | CASKEREWRETQYF | TGTGCCAGCAAAGAGCGGGAGTGGCGGGAGACCCAGTACTTC
. | TRBJ2-1 | . | TRBV4-2 | CASSQADVREQFF | TGTGCCAGCAGCCAAGCCGATGTACGGGAGCAGTTCTTC
few | TRBJ2-7 | . | TRBV2 | CASSENLLYEQYF | TGTGCCAGCAGTGAAAACCTTCTTTACGAGCAGTACTTC
. | TRBJ2-7 | TRBD2 | TRBV11-3 | CASSPRSGGEQYF | TGTGCCAGCAGCCCTCGGTCGGGGGGCGAGCAGTACTTC
once | TRBJ1-2 | . | TRBV6-1 | CASSENRDYGYTF | TGTGCCAGCAGTGAAAACAGAGACTACGGCTACACCTTC
. | TRBJ1-1 | . | TRBV11-2 | CASSWSGTSNTEAFF | TGTGCCAGCAGCTGGTCCGGGACATCGAACACTGAAGCTTTCTTT
. | TRBJ2-3 | TRBD2 | TRBV4-1 | CASSQRGSSGISDTQYF | TGCGCCAGCAGCCAAAGGGGGTCTAGCGGGATTTCAGATACGCAGTATTTT
. | TRBJ2-3 | TRBD2 | TRBV9 | CASSAGLAASTDTQYF | TGTGCCAGCAGCGCCGGACTAGCGGCGAGCACAGATACGCAGTATTTT
. | TRBJ1-2 | . | TRBV18 | CASSPPLAYGYTF | TGTGCCAGCTCACCACCTTTAGCCTATGGCTACACCTTC
once | TRBJ2-5 | . | TRBV7-7 | CASSLEQEETQYF | TGTGCTAGCAGCTTAGAACAGGAAGAGACCCAGTACTTC
. | TRBJ1-2 | TRBD1 | TRBV2 | CASSSDRTGYTF | TGTGCCAGCAGCTCGGACAGGACTGGCTACACCTTC
. | TRBJ2-5 | . | TRBV11-2 | CASNHGVQRETQYF | TGTGCCAGCAACCACGGGGTTCAGCGAGAGACCCAGTACTTC
. | TRBJ2-3 | . | TRBV7-2 | CASRKLASSGTDTQYF | TGTGCCAGCAGGAAACTAGCTTCTTCCGGGACAGATACGCAGTATTTT
. | TRBJ2-1 | TRBD2 | TRBV9 | CASSVGGRAGVYEQFF | TGTGCCAGCAGCGTAGGCGGGAGGGCCGGGGTATATGAGCAGTTCTTC
. | TRBJ2-3 | . | TRBV2 | CANQGTNTDTQYF | TGTGCCAATCAGGGGACTAACACAGATACGCAGTATTTT
. | TRBJ1-4 | . | TRBV5-6 | CASSKDNANEKLFF | TGTGCCAGCAGCAAGGACAACGCCAATGAAAAACTGTTTTTT
. | TRBJ2-7 | TRBD2 | TRBV29-1 | CSVTSGSFYEQYF | TGCAGCGTGACTAGCGGGAGTTTTTACGAGCAGTACTTC
. | TRBJ2-5 | TRBD1 | TRBV28 | CASSPDRDDQETQYF | TGTGCCAGCAGCCCGGACAGGGATGACCAAGAGACCCAGTACTTC
. | TRBJ2-1 | . | TRBV2 | CASSATGSYNEQFF | TGTGCCAGCAGTGCCACGGGATCCTACAATGAGCAGTTCTTC
. | TRBJ2-5 | TRBD2 | TRBV9 | CASSLGLAENSETQYF | TGTGCCAGCAGCCTTGGACTAGCGGAGAACTCGGAGACCCAGTACTTC
. | TRBJ2-1 | . | TRBV29-1 | CSVEDLLSATLNYNEQFF | TGCAGCGTTGAAGATCTACTTAGCGCCACGCTTAACTACAATGAGCAGTTCTTC
. | TRBJ2-7 | TRBD1 | TRBV14 | CASSRHRDSHSYEQYF | TGTGCCAGCAGCAGACACCGGGACAGCCACTCCTACGAGCAGTACTTC
. | TRBJ2-7 | TRBD1 | TRBV25-1 | CASTLDRGGEQYF | TGTGCCAGCACCTTAGACAGGGGTGGCGAGCAGTACTTC
once | TRBJ1-1 | . | TRBV4-1 | CASSYSLANTEAFF | TGCGCCAGCAGCTACAGCCTAGCGAACACTGAAGCTTTCTTT
. | TRBJ1-4 | TRBD1 | TRBV6-1 | CASSLTGEAEKLFF | TGTGCCAGCAGTTTGACAGGGGAAGCAGAAAAACTGTTTTTT
few | TRBJ2-7 | TRBD1 | TRBV10-3 | CAIRPGQGAREQYF | TGTGCCATCAGACCGGGACAGGGGGCTCGTGAGCAGTACTTC
. | TRBJ1-4 | . | TRBV6-1 | CASTRSGDEKLFF | TGTGCCAGCACAAGGTCGGGGGATGAAAAACTGTTTTTT
. | TRBJ1-5 | . | TRBV6-4 | CASSDSAGGWRNQPQHF | TGTGCCAGCAGTGACTCTGCTGGAGGGTGGAGGAATCAGCCCCAGCATTTT
. | TRBJ2-7 | . | TRBV7-6 | CASSNRPSRTYEQYF | TGTGCCAGCAGTAACAGGCCCTCTAGGACCTACGAGCAGTACTTC
few | TRBJ2-3 | TRBD1 | TRBV10-3 | CAIRPPPGQGMADTQYF | TGTGCCATCAGGCCACCACCGGGACAGGGAATGGCAGATACGCAGTATTTT
. | TRBJ1-1 | . | TRBV5-1 | CASSLVLDGVNTEAFF | TGCGCCAGCAGCTTGGTATTAGACGGAGTGAACACTGAAGCTTTCTTT
. | TRBJ1-2 | TRBD1 | TRBV7-3 | CASSLYRGGDYGYTF | TGTGCCAGCAGCCTATACAGGGGAGGTGATTATGGCTACACCTTC
. | TRBJ2-1 | . | TRBV6-4 | CASSDSAASSYNEQFF | TGTGCCAGCAGTGACTCCGCAGCGAGCTCCTACAATGAGCAGTTCTTC
. | TRBJ2-3 | . | TRBV2 | CASSPPGILTDTQYF | TGTGCCAGCAGTCCCCCGGGGATTCTCACAGATACGCAGTATTTT
. | TRBJ2-7 | . | TRBV28 | CASAIASSSYEQYF | TGTGCCAGCGCTATAGCGAGTAGCTCCTACGAGCAGTACTTC
. | TRBJ2-5 | . | TRBV20-1 | CSALRGKQYF | TGCAGTGCCCTAAGGGGAAAGCAGTACTTC
. | TRBJ1-1 | . | TRBV5-1 | CASTREAQASEAFF | TGCGCCAGCACTCGGGAGGCTCAGGCGAGTGAAGCTTTCTTT
. | TRBJ2-3 | TRBD1 | TRBV6-7 | CASSYWDRVSDTQYF | TGTGCCAGCAGTTATTGGGACAGGGTCTCAGATACGCAGTATTTT
. | TRBJ2-7 | TRBD2 | TRBV28 | CASTIAGFTYEQYF | TGTGCCAGCACCATAGCGGGATTTACCTACGAGCAGTACTTC
once | TRBJ2-3 | . | TRBV6-4 | CASSLDTSDTQYF | TGTGCCAGCAGCCTCGATACTAGTGACACGCAGTATTTT
. | TRBJ2-7 | . | TRBV10-3 | CAIRAGSYEQYF | TGTGCCATCCGGGCAGGGTCGTACGAGCAGTACTTC
. | TRBJ1-6 | . | TRBV2 | CASSEMTGSLPLHF | TGTGCCAGCAGTGAGATGACCGGTAGCCTACCCCTCCACTTT
. | TRBJ1-2 | . | TRBV18 | CASSPSRGGGYTF | TGTGCCAGCTCACCGTCCAGGGGTGGTGGCTACACCTTC
. | TRBJ2-7 | . | TRBV18 | CASSPYTGRVSEQYF | TGTGCCAGCTCACCATACACAGGGAGAGTCAGCGAGCAGTACTTC
. | TRBJ2-1 | . | TRBV29-1 | CSEGGGNEQFF | TGCAGCGAGGGAGGGGGCAATGAGCAGTTCTTC
. | TRBJ2-1 | TRBD2 | TRBV19 | CASSILTSGTLHNEQFF | TGTGCCAGTAGTATACTGACTAGCGGGACCCTACACAATGAGCAGTTCTTC
. | TRBJ2-3 | TRBD2 | TRBV11-3 | CASSRQGLAGDTQYF | TGTGCCAGCAGCCGGCAAGGACTAGCAGGGGATACGCAGTATTTT
. | TRBJ1-2 | TRBD1 | TRBV19 | CASSSHPTGESYGYTF | TGTGCCAGTAGTTCCCACCCGACAGGGGAGAGCTATGGCTACACCTTC
. | TRBJ2-1 | TRBD2 | TRBV15 | CATSRGLAGTQFF | TGTGCCACCAGCAGGGGACTAGCGGGCACCCAGTTCTTC